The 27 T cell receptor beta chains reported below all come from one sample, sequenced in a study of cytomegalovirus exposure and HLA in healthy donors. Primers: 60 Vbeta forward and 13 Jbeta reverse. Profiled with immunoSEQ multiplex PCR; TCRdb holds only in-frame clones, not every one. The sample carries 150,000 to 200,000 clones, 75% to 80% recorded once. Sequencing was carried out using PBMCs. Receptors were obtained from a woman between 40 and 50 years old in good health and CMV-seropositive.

Here the CDR3 DNA reads TGTGCCAGCTCCCCCCGCACTAGCGGGTCTTTGGGGACCCAAGAGACCCAGTACTTC. Translation gives CASSPRTSGSLGTQETQYF. V is TRBV18 and J is TRBJ2-5, with 9 bases identical to TRBD2. With V trimmed by 6 bases and J by 1 base, 18 bases remained unmatched. Germline CDR1 KGHSH, CDR2 LQKENI. The CDR3 sequence is 19 residues long.

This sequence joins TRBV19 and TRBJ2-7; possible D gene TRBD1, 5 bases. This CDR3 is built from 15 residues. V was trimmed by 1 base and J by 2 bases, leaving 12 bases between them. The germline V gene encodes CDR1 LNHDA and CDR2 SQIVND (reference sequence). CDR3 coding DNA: TGTGCCAGTAGTATAGCTTTGGGGCAGACCTACGAGCAGTACTTC. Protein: CASSIALGQTYEQYF.

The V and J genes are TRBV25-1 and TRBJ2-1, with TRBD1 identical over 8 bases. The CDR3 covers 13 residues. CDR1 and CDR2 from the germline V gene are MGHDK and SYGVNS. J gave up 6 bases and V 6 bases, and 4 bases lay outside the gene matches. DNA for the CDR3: TGTGCCAGCAGGGAGACAGGGGCCAATGAGCAGTTCTTC. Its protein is CASRETGANEQFF.

CDR3 residues: CASSLQTGLPQHF. DNA for the CDR3: TGTGCCAGCAGTCTTCAGACAGGTTTGCCCCAGCATTTT. The gene calls are TRBV6-5 and TRBJ1-5; weak D call: TRBD1 (6 bases). Germline V gene sequence: CDR1 MNHEY, CDR2 SVGAGI. This CDR3 has 13 amino acids. V lost 5 bases, J lost 9 bases, and 14 bases lay in between.

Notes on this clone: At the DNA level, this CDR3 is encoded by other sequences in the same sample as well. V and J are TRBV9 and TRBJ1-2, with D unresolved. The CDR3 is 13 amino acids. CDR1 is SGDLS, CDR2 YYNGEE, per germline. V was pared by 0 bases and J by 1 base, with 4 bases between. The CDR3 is CASSVDSNYGYTF. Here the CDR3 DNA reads TGTGCCAGCAGCGTAGACAGTAACTATGGCTACACCTTC.

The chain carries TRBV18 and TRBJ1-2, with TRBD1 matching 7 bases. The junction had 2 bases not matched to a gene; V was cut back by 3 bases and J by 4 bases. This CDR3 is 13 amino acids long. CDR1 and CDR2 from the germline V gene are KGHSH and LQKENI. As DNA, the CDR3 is TGTGCCAGCTCACCCGACAGGGTCTATGGCTACACCTTC. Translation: CASSPDRVYGYTF.

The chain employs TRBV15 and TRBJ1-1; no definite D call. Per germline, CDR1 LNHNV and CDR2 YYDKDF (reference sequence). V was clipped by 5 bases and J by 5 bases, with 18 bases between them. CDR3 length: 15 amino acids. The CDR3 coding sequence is TGTGCCACCAGCTCCTGGACCCGCGGAGGGACTGAAGCTTTCTTT. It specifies CATSSWTRGGTEAFF.

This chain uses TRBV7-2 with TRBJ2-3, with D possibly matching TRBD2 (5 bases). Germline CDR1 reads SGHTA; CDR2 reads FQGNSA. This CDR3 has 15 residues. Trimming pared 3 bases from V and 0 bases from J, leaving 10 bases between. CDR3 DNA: TGTGCCAGCAGCTTTGGTAGCGAGAGCACAGATACGCAGTATTTT. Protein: CASSFGSESTDTQYF.

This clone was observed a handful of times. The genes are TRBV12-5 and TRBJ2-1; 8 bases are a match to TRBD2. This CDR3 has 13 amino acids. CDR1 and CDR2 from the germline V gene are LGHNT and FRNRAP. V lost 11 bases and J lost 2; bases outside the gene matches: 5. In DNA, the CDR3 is TGTGCTTCCCGGGGGGGCGCCTACAATGAGCAGTTCTTC. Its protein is CASRGGAYNEQFF.

This CDR3 is CASRAASAVGVQETQYF. The CDR3 DNA sequence: TGTGCCAGCAGGGCGGCTAGCGCGGTGGGGGTACAAGAGACCCAGTACTTC. This chain connects TRBV28 to TRBJ2-5, with D possibly TRBD2 on 6 matching bases. Germline V gene lookup returns CDR1 MDHEN and CDR2 SYDVKM. V lost 6 bases, J lost 2 bases, and 22 bases lay in between. There are 17 residues in the CDR3.

CDR3 bases: TGTGCCAGTAGCCCATCACAGGGATTTAATGAAAAACTGTTTTTT. Encoded protein: CASSPSQGFNEKLFF. The chain is built from TRBV19 and TRBJ1-4; weak D call: TRBD1 (6 bases). The germline CDR1 and CDR2 sequences are LNHDA and SQIVND (reference sequence). The CDR3 has 15 residues. Trimming took off 6 bases at V and 4 bases at J, with 15 bases between the two ends.

The CDR3 coding sequence is TGTGCCAGCAGTTCTCTGACAGGGTACGGCTATGGCTACACCTTC. Encoded protein: CASSSLTGYGYGYTF. J is TRBJ1-2 and V is TRBV28, with 7 bases fitting TRBD1. Germline V gene lookup returns CDR1 MDHEN and CDR2 SYDVKM. The CDR3 is 15 amino acids. J gave up 4 bases and V 4 bases, and 9 bases lay outside the gene matches.

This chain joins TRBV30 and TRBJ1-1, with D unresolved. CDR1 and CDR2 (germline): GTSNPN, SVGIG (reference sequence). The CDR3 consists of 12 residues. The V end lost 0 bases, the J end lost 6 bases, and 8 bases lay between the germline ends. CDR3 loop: CAWSVGRAEAFF. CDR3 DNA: TGTGCCTGGAGTGTGGGGAGGGCTGAAGCTTTCTTT.

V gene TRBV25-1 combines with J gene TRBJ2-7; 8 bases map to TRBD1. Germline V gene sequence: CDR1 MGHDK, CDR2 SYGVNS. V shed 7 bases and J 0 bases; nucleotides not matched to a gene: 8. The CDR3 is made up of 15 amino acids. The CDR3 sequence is CASILTGVFSYEQYF. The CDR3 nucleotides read TGTGCCAGCATATTGACAGGGGTTTTCTCCTACGAGCAGTACTTC.

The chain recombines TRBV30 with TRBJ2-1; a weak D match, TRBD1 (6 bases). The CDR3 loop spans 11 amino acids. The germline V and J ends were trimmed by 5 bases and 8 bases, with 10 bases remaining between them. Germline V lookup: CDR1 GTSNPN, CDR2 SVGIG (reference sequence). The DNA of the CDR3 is TGTGCCTGGTCAGGGGTTGATGAGCAGTTCTTC. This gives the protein CAWSGVDEQFF.

The CDR3 is CASSTGDRSYEQYF. CDR3 coding DNA: TGTGCCAGTAGTACCGGGGACAGATCCTACGAGCAGTACTTC. The chain couples TRBV19 to TRBJ2-7; 7 nucleotides match TRBD1. Germline-derived CDR1 and CDR2 are LNHDA and SQIVND (reference sequence). CDR3 size: 14 residues. After removal of 4 bases from V and 1 base from J, the junction contained 4 bases not matched to a gene.

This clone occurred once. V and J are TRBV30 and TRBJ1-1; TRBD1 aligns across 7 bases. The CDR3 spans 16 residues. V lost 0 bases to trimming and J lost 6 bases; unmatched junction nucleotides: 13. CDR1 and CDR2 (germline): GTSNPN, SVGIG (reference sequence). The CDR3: CAWSVQGVRGPAEAFF. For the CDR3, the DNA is TGTGCCTGGAGTGTACAAGGGGTGAGGGGGCCGGCTGAAGCTTTCTTT. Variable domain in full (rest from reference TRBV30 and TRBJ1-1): SQTIHQWPATLVQPVGSPLSLECTVEGTSNPNLYWYRQAAGRGLQLLFYSVGIGQISSEVPQNLSASRPQDRQFILSSKKLLLSDSGFYLCAWSVQGVRGPAEAFFGQGTRLTVV.

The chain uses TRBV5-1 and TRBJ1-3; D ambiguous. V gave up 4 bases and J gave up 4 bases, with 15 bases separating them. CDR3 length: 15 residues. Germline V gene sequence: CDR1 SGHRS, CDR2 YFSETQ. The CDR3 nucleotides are TGCGCCAGCAGCGAAGGGCTCTCGGGAGGAAACACCATATATTTT. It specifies CASSEGLSGGNTIYF.

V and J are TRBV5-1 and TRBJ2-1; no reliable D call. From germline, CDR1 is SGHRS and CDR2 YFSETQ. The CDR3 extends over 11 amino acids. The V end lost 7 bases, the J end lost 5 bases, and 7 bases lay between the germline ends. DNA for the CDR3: TGCGCCAGCCAGATGGACAATGAGCAGTTCTTC. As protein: CASQMDNEQFF.

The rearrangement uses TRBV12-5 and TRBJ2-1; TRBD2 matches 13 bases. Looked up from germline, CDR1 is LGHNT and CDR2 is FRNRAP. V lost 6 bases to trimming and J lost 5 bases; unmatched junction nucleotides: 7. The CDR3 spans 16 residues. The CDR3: CASGMTSGGYHNEQFF. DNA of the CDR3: TGTGCTAGTGGAATGACTAGCGGGGGGTACCACAATGAGCAGTTCTTC.

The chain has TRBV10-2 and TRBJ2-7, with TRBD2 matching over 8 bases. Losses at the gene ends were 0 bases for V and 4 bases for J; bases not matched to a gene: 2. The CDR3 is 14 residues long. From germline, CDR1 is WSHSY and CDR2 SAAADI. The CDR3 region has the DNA TGCGCCAGCAGTGAGTCTAGCGGGGTTTACGAGCAGTACTTC. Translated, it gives CASSESSGVYEQYF.

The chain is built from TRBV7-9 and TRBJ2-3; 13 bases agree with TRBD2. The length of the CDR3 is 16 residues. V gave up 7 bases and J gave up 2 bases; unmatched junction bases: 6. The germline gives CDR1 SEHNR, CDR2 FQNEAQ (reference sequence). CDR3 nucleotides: TGTGCCAGCACCCTGGGGACTAGCGGGATCACAGATACGCAGTATTTT. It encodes CASTLGTSGITDTQYF.

Here the CDR3 DNA reads TGTGCTAGTGGTTTGGTCAGCCGGGACAGGGACGAGCAGTACTTC. This translates into CASGLVSRDRDEQYF. V usage is TRBV12-5 and J usage is TRBJ2-7, with 9 bases aligning to TRBD1. CDR3 length equals 15 residues. Germline CDR1 reads LGHNT; CDR2 reads FRNRAP. The ends lost 0 bases at V and 5 bases at J; junction bases unmatched: 5.

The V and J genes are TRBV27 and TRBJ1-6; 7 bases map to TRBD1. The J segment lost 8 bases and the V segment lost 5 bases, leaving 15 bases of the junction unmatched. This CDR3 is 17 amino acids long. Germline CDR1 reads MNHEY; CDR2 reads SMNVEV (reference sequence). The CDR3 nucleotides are TGTGCCAGCAGTCCTCGGACAGGTGGGGTAGGGGATTCACCCCTCCACTTT. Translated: CASSPRTGGVGDSPLHF.

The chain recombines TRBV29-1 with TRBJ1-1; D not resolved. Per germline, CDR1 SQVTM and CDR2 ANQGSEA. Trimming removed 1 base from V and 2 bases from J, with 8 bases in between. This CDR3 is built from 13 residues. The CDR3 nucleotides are TGCAGCGTTGAAGTCCGGGTAAACACTGAAGCTTTCTTT. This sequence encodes CSVEVRVNTEAFF.

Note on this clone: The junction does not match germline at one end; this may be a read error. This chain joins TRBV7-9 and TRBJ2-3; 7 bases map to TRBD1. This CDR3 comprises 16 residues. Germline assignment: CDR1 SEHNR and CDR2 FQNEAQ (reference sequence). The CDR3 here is CSSSPWTGLTTDTQYF. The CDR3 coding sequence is TGTTCCAGCAGCCCCTGGACAGGATTAACCACAGATACGCAGTATTTT.

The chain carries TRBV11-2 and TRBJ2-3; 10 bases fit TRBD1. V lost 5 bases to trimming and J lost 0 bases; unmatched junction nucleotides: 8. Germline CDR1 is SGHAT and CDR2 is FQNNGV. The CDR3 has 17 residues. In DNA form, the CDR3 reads TGTGCCAGCAGCATTGACAGGGGGCTGTTCAGCACAGATACGCAGTATTTT. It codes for CASSIDRGLFSTDTQYF.